The 13 T cell receptor beta chains below were found in one sample sequenced in a study of cytomegalovirus exposure and HLA in healthy donors. A multiplex PCR was run with 60 Vbeta primers and 13 Jbeta primers. This table comes from immunoSEQ multiplex PCR, and its TCRdb copy is limited to in-frame clones, with some not included. The sample lists some 120,000 clones, 75% occurring once. The specimen sequenced was PBMCs. These receptors originate from a middle-aged woman in good health and CMV-seropositive.

This rearrangement joins TRBV7-9 to TRBJ1-6; perhaps TRBD1 as D (5 bases). The germline V gene has CDR1 SEHNR and CDR2 FQNEAQ (reference sequence). The CDR3 has 14 amino acids. V gave up 7 bases and J gave up 18 bases, with 25 bases separating them. DNA for the CDR3: TGTGCCAGCACCGTGATAGGAGAGACAGAAGTCCACCACTTT. Residues: CASTVIGETEVHHF.

This clone was found a few times. This chain links TRBV28 with TRBJ2-5; 15 bases are shared with TRBD2. CDR3 length equals 18 residues. Germline V CDR1 and CDR2: MDHEN, SYDVKM. Germline trimming cut 2 bases from V and 5 bases from J; bases unmatched to any gene: 9. The CDR3 DNA reads as TGTGCCAGCAGTTTACTTGGACTAGCGGGAGGGAGGAGGGAGACCCAGTACTTC. This sequence encodes CASSLLGLAGGRRETQYF.

This rearrangement joins TRBV6-5 to TRBJ1-1; weak D call: TRBD1 (6 bases). V was clipped by 6 bases and J by 3 bases, with 14 bases between them. This CDR3 has 14 residues. Germline values: CDR1 MNHEY, CDR2 SVGAGI. The DNA for the CDR3 is TGTGCCAGCAGATACAGGGAGTTGGACACTGAAGCTTTCTTT. Translated, it gives CASRYRELDTEAFF.

This sequence joins TRBV30 and TRBJ2-1; the match to TRBD2 covers 8 bases. J gave up 6 bases and V 0 bases, and 4 bases lay outside the gene matches. Germline lookup yields CDR1 GTSNPN and CDR2 SVGIG (reference sequence). The CDR3 has 14 amino acids. CDR3 amino acids: CAWSVERGINEQFF. The CDR3 nucleotides are TGTGCCTGGAGTGTCGAGCGGGGGATCAATGAGCAGTTCTTC.

CDR3: CASTVQGSLYEQYF. The DNA for the CDR3 is TGTGCCAGCACGGTCCAGGGGAGCCTCTACGAGCAGTACTTC. V usage is TRBV2 and J usage is TRBJ2-7; possible D gene TRBD1, 6 bases. The germline gives CDR1 SNHLY, CDR2 FYNNEI. V was trimmed by 7 bases and J by 3 bases, leaving 16 bases between them. CDR3 length: 14 amino acids.

This chain connects TRBV10-3 to TRBJ1-2; possibly TRBD1 for D (6 bases). The CDR3 totals 14 residues. The V end was cut by 6 bases, the J end by 4 bases, with 15 bases between. Germline CDR1 ENHRY, CDR2 SYGVKD. CDR3 in DNA: TGTGCCATCAGGGACAGCGCTGGGGGCTATGGCTACACCTTC. Translating it yields CAIRDSAGGYGYTF.

CDR3 region: CASSLGASYEQYF. The CDR3, as DNA: TGTGCCAGCAGCTTGGGGGCGTCCTACGAGCAGTACTTC. This chain uses TRBV7-3 with TRBJ2-7; perhaps TRBD1 as D (6 bases). Trimming stripped 3 bases from V and 1 base from J, with 7 bases between. This CDR3 has 13 residues. The V gene's germline CDR1 is SGHTA and CDR2 FQGTGA.

This clone was recorded once. At the DNA level, this CDR3 is encoded by other sequences in the same sample as well. The chain is built from TRBV9 and TRBJ1-1, with TRBD1 matching over 9 bases. Germline V gives CDR1 SGDLS, CDR2 YYNGEE. The V segment lost 3 bases and the J segment 2 bases; nucleotides outside the gene matches: 2. There are 14 residues in the CDR3. The DNA for the CDR3 is TGTGCCAGCAGCGCACAGGGGGCAAACACTGAAGCTTTCTTT. As protein: CASSAQGANTEAFF.

The rearrangement uses TRBV28 and TRBJ1-1; 8 bases align to TRBD1. This CDR3 is built from 16 residues. Germline CDR1 reads MDHEN; CDR2 reads SYDVKM. V shed 5 bases and J 0 bases; nucleotides not matched to a gene: 8. This CDR3 reads CASSHPDRGMNTEAFF. CDR3 nucleotide sequence: TGTGCCAGCAGTCACCCTGACAGGGGAATGAACACTGAAGCTTTCTTT.

The V call is TRBV23-1, the J call TRBJ1-3, with 7 bases identical to TRBD1. TRBV23-1 is given ORF status, its function remaining uncertain. The CDR3 has 16 residues. V gave up 4 bases and J gave up 0 bases; unmatched junction bases: 6. The CDR3 DNA follows: TGCGCCAGCAGTCGTCCGGGACAGTGCTCTGGAAACACCATATATTTT. Its protein is CASSRPGQCSGNTIYF.

This clone was seen only a few times. The CDR3 sequence: CASSWTGYNEQFF. Written as DNA, the CDR3 is TGTGCCAGCAGCTGGACAGGCTACAATGAGCAGTTCTTC. The chain uses TRBV5-6 and TRBJ2-1, with 7 bases matching TRBD1. The V gene end was trimmed by 3 bases and the J gene end by 3 bases; junction bases not matched to a gene: 0. CDR1 is SGHDT and CDR2 is YYEEEE in the germline V gene. The CDR3 has 13 amino acids.

DNA of the CDR3: TGTGCCTGGAGTCTAGGTAGCGGAAACACCATATATTTT. Translation: CAWSLGSGNTIYF. The chain links TRBV30 to TRBJ1-3; D gene uncertain. The germline gives CDR1 GTSNPN, CDR2 SVGIG (reference sequence). The CDR3 has 13 amino acids. V lost 2 bases to trimming and J lost 4 bases, with 9 bases between them.

J is TRBJ1-6 and V is TRBV11-2; D unresolved. CDR1 and CDR2 from the germline V gene are SGHAT and FQNNGV. CDR3 size: 17 residues. Trimming removed 0 bases from V and 0 bases from J, with 9 bases in between. The CDR3 coding sequence is TGTGCCAGCAGCTTAGAGGGTCACAGCTCCTATAATTCACCCCTCCACTTT. Residues: CASSLEGHSSYNSPLHF.